This TCR beta chain was identified in a study of OX40 agonist ivuxolimab in advanced cancers. The CDR3 is 13 residues long. Germline V CDR1 and CDR2: MNHNS, SASEGT. V was clipped by 5 bases and J by 7 bases, with 9 bases between them. Using immunoSEQ multiplex PCR, the repertoire was profiled, and TCRdb retains in-frame clones only, with some absent. The data hold over 85,000 clones, with under 90% observed a single time. The receptor was isolated from an adult with an advanced solid tumor such as melanoma, head and neck, liver or kidney cancer. Sequenced material: CD4+ or CD8+ T cells sorted from blood, taken in a trial of the OX40 agonist ivuxolimab. The rearrangement joins TRBV6-1 to TRBJ1-6; tentative D call: TRBD1 (5 bases). Here the CDR3 DNA reads TGTGCCAGCAGTACCCAGGGCAATTCACCCCTCCACTTT. It specifies CASSTQGNSPLHF.